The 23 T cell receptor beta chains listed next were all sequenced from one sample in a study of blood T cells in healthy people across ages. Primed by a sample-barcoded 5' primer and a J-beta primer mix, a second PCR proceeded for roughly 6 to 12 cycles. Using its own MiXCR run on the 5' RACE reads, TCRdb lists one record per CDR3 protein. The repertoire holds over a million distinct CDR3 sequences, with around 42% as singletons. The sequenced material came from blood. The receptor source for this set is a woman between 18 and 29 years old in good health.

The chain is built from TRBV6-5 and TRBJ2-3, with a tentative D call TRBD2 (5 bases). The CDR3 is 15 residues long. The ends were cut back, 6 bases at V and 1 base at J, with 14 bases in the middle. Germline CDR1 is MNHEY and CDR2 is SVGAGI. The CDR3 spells CASSLDYTGTDTQYF. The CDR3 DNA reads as TGTGCCAGCAGCCTCGACTACACTGGCACAGATACGCAGTATTTT.

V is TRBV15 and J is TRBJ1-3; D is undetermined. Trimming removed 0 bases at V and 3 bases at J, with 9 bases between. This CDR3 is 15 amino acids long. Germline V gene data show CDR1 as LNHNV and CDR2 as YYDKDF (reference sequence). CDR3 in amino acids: CATSRDRGFGNTIYF. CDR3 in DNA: TGTGCCACCAGCAGAGACAGAGGGTTTGGAAACACCATATATTTT.

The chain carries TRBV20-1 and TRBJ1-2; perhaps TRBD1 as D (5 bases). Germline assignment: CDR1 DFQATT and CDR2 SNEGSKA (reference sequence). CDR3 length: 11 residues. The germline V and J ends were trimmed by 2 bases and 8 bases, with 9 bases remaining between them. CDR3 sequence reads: CSARLGGGYTF. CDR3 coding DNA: TGCAGTGCTAGATTGGGGGGGGGCTACACCTTC.

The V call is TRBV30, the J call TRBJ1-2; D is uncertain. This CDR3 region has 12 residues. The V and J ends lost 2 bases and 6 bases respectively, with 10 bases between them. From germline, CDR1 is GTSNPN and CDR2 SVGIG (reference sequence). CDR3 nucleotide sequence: TGTGCCTGGAGTCCCGGGGTACATGGCTACACCTTC. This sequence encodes CAWSPGVHGYTF.

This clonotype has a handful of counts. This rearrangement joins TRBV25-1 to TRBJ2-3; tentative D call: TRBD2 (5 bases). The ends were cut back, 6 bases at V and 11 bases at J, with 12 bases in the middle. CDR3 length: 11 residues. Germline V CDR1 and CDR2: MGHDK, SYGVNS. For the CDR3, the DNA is TGTGCCAGCAGGAGGGAGCCGGAGCAGTATTTT. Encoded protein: CASRREPEQYF.

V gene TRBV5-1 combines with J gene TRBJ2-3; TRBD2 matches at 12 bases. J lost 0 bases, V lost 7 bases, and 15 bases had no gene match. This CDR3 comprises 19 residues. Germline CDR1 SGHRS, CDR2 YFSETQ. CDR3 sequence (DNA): TGCGCCAGCCGACCCGGACTAGCGGGAAACACCCCTAGCACAGATACGCAGTATTTT. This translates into CASRPGLAGNTPSTDTQYF. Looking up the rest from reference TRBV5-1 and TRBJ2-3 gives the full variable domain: KAGVTQTPRYLIKTRGQQVTLSCSPISGHRSVSWYQQTPGQGLQFLFEYFSETQRNKGNFPGRFSGRQFSNSRSEMNVSTLELGDSALYLCASRPGLAGNTPSTDTQYFGPGTRLTVL.

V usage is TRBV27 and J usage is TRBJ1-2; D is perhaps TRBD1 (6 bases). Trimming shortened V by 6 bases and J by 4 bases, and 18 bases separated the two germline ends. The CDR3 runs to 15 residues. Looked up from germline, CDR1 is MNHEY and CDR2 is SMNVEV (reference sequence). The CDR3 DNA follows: TGTGCCAGCAGCCTCCGGGGGGCAAGCACCTATGGCTACACCTTC. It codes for CASSLRGASTYGYTF.

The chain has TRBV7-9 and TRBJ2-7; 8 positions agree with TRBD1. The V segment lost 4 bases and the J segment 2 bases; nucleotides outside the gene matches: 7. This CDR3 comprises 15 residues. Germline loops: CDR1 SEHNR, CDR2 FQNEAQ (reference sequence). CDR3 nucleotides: TGTGCCAGCAGCTGGATCGTACAGGGGGCCTACGAGCAGTACTTC. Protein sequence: CASSWIVQGAYEQYF.

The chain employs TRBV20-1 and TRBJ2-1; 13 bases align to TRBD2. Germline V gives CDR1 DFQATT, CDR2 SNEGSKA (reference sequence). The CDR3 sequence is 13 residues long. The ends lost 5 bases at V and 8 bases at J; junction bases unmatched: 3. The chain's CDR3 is CSAWTSGSYEQFF. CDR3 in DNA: TGCAGTGCTTGGACTAGCGGGAGCTATGAGCAGTTCTTC.

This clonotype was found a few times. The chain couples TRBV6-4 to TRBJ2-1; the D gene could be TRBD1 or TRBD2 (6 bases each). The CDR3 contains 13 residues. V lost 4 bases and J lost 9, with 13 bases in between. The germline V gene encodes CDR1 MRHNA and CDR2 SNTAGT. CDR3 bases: TGTGCCAGCAGTGCAGAACAGGGAGGTGAGCAGTTCTTC. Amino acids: CASSAEQGGEQFF.

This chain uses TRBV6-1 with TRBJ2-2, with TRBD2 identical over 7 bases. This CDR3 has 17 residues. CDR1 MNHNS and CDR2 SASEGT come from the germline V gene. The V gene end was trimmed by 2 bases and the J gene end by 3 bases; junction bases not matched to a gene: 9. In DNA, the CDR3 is TGTGCCAGCAGTGAAAGGGCGGGGGTTAAACACACCGGGGAGCTGTTTTTT. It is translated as CASSERAGVKHTGELFF.

The CDR3 bases are TGTGCCAGCAGCCGGACCGGGACAGGGGGAAATAACAATGAGCAGTTCTTC. It codes for CASSRTGTGGNNNEQFF. The chain carries TRBV7-6 and TRBJ2-1; TRBD1 matches at 11 bases. The CDR3 has 17 residues. CDR1 and CDR2 from the germline V gene are SGHVS and FNYEAQ. V lost 5 bases and J lost 5; bases outside the gene matches: 11.

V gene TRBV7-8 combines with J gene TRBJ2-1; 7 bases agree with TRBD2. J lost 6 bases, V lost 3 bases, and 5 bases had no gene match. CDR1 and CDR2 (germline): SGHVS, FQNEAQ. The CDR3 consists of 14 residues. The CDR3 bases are TGTGCCAGCAGCTTCGCGGGGGTACGCAATGAGCAGTTCTTC. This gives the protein CASSFAGVRNEQFF.

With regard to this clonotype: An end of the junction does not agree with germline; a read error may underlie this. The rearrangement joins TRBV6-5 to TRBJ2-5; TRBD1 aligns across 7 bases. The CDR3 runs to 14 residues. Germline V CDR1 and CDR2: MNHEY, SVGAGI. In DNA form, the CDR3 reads TGCGCCAGCAGTTACTCCCGGGACAGCCCCACCCAGTACTTC. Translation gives CASSYSRDSPTQYF.

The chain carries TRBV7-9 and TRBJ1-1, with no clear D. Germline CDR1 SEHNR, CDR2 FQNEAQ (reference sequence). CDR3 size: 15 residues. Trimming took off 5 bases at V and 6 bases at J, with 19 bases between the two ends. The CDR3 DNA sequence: TGTGCCAGCAGCGCATCGACGGCCGCGTACGCTGAAGCTTTCTTT. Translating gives CASSASTAAYAEAFF.

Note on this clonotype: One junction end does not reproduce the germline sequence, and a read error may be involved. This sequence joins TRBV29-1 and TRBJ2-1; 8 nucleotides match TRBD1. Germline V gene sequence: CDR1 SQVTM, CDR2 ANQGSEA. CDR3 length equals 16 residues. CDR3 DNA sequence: TGCAGCGTTGAATCCTTGGCAGGGGGCTCCTACAATGGGCAGTTCTTC. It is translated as CSVESLAGGSYNGQFF.

The CDR3 sequence: CASSYKGGGTEAFF. In DNA, the CDR3 is TGTGCCAGCAGCTACAAAGGGGGGGGCACTGAAGCTTTCTTT. The chain joins TRBV7-9 to TRBJ1-1; D is possibly TRBD1 (6 bases). There are 14 residues in the CDR3. The V gene lost 4 bases and the J gene lost 4 bases, with 13 bases spanning the gap. Germline V gives CDR1 SEHNR, CDR2 FQNEAQ (reference sequence).

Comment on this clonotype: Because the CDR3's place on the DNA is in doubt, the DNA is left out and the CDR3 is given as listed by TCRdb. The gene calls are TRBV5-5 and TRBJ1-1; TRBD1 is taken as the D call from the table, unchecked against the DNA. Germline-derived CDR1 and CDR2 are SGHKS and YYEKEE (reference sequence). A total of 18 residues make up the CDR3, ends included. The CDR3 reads CASSLVGQGALMNTEAFF.

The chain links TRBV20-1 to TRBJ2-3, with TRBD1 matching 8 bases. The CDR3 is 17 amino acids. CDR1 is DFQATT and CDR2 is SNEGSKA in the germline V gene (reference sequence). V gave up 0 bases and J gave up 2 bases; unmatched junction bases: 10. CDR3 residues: CSARDTGQDMYTDTQYF. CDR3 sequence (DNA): TGCAGTGCTAGAGATACGGGACAGGATATGTACACAGATACGCAGTATTTT.

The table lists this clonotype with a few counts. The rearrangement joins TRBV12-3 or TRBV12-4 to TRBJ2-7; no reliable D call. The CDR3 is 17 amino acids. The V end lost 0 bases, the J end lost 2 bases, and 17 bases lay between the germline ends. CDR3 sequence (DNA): TGTGCCAGCAGTTTAGCGACGGGTCGGACGGCAACCTACGAGCAGTACTTC. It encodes CASSLATGRTATYEQYF.

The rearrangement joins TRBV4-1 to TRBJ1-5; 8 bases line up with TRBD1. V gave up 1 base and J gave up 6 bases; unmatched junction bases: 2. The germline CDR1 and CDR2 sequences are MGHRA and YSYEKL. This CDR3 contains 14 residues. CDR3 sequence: CASSQVDRAQPQHF. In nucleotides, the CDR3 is TGCGCCAGCAGCCAAGTGGACAGGGCTCAGCCCCAGCATTTT.

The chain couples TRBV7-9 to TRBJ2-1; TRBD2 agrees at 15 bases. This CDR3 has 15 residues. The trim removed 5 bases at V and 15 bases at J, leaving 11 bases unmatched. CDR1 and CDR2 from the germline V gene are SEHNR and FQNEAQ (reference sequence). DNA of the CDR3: TGTGCCAGCAGCCCGACCGGGACTAGCGGGAGGAATCCGTTCTTC. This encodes CASSPTGTSGRNPFF.

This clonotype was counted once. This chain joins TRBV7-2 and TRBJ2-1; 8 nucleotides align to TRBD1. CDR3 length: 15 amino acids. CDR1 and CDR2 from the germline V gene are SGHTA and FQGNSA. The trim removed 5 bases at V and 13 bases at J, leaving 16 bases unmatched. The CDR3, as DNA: TGTGCCAGCAGCCCTACCGGGACAGGCGCCGAGACCCAGTTCTTC. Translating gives CASSPTGTGAETQFF.